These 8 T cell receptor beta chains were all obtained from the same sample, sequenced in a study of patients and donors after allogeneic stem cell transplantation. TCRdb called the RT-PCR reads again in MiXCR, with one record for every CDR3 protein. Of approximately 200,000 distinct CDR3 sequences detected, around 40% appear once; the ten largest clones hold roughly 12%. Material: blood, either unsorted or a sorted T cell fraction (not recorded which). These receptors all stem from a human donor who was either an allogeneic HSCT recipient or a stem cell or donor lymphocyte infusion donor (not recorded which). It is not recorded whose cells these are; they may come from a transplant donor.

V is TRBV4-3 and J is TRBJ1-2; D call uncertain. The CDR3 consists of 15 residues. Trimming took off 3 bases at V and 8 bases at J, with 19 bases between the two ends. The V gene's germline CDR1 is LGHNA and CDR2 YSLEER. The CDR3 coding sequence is TGCGCCAGCAGCCAGGCCAAGGGCCTTGAGTTGGGCTACACCTTC. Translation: CASSQAKGLELGYTF.

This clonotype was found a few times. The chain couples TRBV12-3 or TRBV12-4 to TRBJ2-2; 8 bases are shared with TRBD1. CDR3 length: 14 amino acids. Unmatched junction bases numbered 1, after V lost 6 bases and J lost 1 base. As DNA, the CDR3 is TGTGCCAGCAGAGACAGGGGGAACACCGGGGAGCTGTTTTTT. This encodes CASRDRGNTGELFF.

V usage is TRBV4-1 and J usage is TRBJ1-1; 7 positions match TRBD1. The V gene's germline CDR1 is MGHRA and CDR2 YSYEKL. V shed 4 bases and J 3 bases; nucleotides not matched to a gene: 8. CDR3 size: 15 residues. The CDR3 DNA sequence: TGCGCCAGCAGCCCCGAGGGGGCAAAGTACACTGAAGCTTTCTTT. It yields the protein CASSPEGAKYTEAFF.

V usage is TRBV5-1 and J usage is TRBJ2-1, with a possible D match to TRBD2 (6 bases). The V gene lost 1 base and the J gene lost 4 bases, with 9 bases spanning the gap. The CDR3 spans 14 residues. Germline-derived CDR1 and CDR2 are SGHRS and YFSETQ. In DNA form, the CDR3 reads TGCGCCAGCAGCTTGCGCGGGGATTACAATGAGCAGTTCTTC. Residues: CASSLRGDYNEQFF.

The CDR3 DNA follows: TGTGCCAGCAGTCCCGGGGGGTCGGACACCGGGGAGCTGTTTTTT. Translation gives CASSPGGSDTGELFF. The chain joins TRBV6-2 or TRBV6-3 to TRBJ2-2, with 7 bases identical to TRBD2. Losses at the gene ends were 5 bases for V and 3 bases for J; bases not matched to a gene: 6. This CDR3 is built from 15 residues. Germline CDR1 MNHEY, CDR2 SVGEGT.

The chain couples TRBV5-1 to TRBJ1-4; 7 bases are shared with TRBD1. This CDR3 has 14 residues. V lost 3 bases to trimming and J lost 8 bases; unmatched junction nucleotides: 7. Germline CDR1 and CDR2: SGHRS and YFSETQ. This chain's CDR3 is CASSSTGPPEKLFF. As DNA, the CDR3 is TGCGCCAGCAGCTCGACAGGGCCCCCAGAAAAACTGTTTTTT.

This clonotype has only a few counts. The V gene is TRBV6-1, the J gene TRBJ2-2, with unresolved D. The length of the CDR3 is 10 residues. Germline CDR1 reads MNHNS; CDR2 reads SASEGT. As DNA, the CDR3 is TGTGCAGCTGGGATCGGGGAGCTGTTTTTT. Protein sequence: CAAGIGELFF.

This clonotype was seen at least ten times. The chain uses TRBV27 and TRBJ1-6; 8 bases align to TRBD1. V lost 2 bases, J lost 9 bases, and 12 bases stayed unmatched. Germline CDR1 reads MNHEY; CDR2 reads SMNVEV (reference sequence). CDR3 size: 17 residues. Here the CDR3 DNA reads TGTGCCAGCAGTTTAATGGGGCAGGGGGCGCGTAGTTCACCCCTCCACTTT. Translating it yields CASSLMGQGARSSPLHF.